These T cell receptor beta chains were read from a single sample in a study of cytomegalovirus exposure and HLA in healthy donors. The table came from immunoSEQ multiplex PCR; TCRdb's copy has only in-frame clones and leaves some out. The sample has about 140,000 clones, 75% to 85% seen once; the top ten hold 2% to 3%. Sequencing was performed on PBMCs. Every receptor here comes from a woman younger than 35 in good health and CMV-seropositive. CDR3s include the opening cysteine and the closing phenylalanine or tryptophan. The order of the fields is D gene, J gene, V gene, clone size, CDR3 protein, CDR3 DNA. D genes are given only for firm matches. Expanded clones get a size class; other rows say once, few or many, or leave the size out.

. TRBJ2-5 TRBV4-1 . CASSQVPGSQETQYF TGCGCCAGCAGCCAAGTTCCGGGTTCACAAGAGACCCAGTACTTC
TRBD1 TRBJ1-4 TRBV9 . CASSGGTGGNEKLFF TGTGCCAGCAGCGGCGGGACAGGGGGTAATGAAAAACTGTTTTTT
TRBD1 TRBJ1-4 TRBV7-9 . CASSSGTGAEKLFF TGTGCCAGCAGTTCCGGGACAGGGGCAGAAAAACTGTTTTTT
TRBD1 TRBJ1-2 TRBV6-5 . CASSSVTGAGYTF TGTGCCAGCAGTTCCGTGACAGGGGCTGGCTACACCTTC
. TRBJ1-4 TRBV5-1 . CASSSRGDEKLFF TGCGCCAGCAGCAGCAGGGGAGATGAAAAACTGTTTTTT
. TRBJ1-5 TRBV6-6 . CASSYQGNSNQPQHF TGTGCCAGCAGTTACCAGGGTAATAGCAATCAGCCCCAGCATTTT
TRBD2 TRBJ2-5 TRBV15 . CATSRAPRGGLVETQYF TGTGCCACCAGCAGAGCCCCCCGGGGGGGCTTGGTAGAGACCCAGTACTTC
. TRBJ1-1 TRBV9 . CASGASINTEAFF TGTGCCAGCGGGGCGAGTATCAACACTGAAGCTTTCTTT
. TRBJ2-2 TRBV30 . CAWSMGPNTGELFF TGTGCCTGGAGCATGGGGCCGAACACCGGGGAGCTGTTTTTT
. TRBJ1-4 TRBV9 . CASSVGVPGGGDEKLFF TGTGCCAGCAGCGTAGGAGTTCCGGGGGGCGGAGATGAAAAACTGTTTTTT
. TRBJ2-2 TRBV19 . CASSIAPQVSTGELFF TGTGCCAGTAGTATAGCTCCCCAAGTGAGCACCGGGGAGCTGTTTTTT
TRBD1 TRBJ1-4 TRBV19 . CASSSSTGTGNEKLFF TGTGCCAGTAGTTCCTCGACCGGGACAGGGAACGAAAAACTGTTTTTT
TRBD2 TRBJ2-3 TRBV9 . CASSVGLAGGADTQYF TGTGCCAGCAGCGTAGGTCTAGCGGGGGGCGCAGATACGCAGTATTTT
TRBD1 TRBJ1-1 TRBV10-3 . CAIMGTANTEAFF TGTGCCATCATGGGGACAGCGAACACTGAAGCTTTCTTT
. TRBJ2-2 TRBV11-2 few CASSSRLRELFF TGTGCCAGCAGCTCGCGCCTGCGGGAGCTGTTTTTT
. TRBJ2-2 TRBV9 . CASNRGTGELFF TGTGCCAGCAACCGGGGGACCGGGGAGCTGTTTTTT
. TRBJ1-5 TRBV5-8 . CASSLTVNQPQHF TGTGCCAGCAGCTTGACAGTGAATCAGCCCCAGCATTTT
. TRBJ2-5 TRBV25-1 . CASTFGGQETQYF TGTGCCAGCACTTTCGGGGGTCAAGAGACCCAGTACTTC
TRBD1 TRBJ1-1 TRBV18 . CASSPGQGVEAFF TGTGCCAGCTCACCGGGACAGGGTGTCGAGGCTTTCTTT
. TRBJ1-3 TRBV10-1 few CASRPPQGSGNTIYF TGCGCCAGCAGGCCCCCCCAGGGCTCTGGAAACACCATATATTTT
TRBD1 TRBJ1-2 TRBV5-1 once CASSSGDRDPYGYTF TGCGCCAGCAGCTCCGGCGACAGGGACCCCTATGGCTACACCTTC
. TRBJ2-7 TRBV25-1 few CASSEGDYEQYF TGTGCCAGCAGTGAGGGCGACTACGAGCAGTACTTC